This T cell receptor (beta chain) was retrieved from a study of T-cell memory formation after mild COVID-19. In the study overall: Most TCR clusters belonged to a single donor. General study points: The main location of contracting CD4+ clones was CM and EM, and that of contracting CD8+ clones was EMRA. In second-wave clones peaking day 37, SARS-CoV-2 specificity remained unconfirmed. Detection of some responders pre-infection suggested pre-existing cross-reactive memory T cells participated.

About this clonotype itself: Its specificity is unknown.

Using its own MiXCR run on the 5' RACE reads, TCRdb lists one record per CDR3 protein. Found here are under 300,000 distinct CDR3 sequences, approximately 7.6% of them singletons; the top ten hold under 25%. This TCR derives from a man younger than 35 who had mild COVID-19 (a few samples of this study predate the infection). Cell type and time point are not known. Source material: PBMCs or a T cell subset sorted from them (not recorded which).

The CDR3 DNA follows: TGCAGTGCTAGCCGTCTTGCTAAGAACACCGGGGAGCTGTTTTTT. The encoded protein is CSASRLAKNTGELFF. The rearrangement joins TRBV20-1 to TRBJ2-2; D unresolved. V lost 3 bases to trimming and J lost 1 base, with 12 bases between them. The CDR3 runs to 15 residues. Per the germline V gene, CDR1 is DFQATT and CDR2 is SNEGSKA (reference sequence).